This TCR beta chain was found in a study of cytomegalovirus exposure and HLA in healthy donors (dated by TCRdb to about 2017). For the wider study: According to an earlier analysis of several hundred of the donors, about 179 million T cells yielded over 90 million unique TCR beta sequences and about 280 Gb of sequence data. About 330 gigabases of sequencing data and about 92 million unique TCR sequences made up an early release that covered 500 to 650 HLA-typed donors. Of the approximately 400 genotyped donors, roughly 80% fell in the genetic ancestry cluster associated with self-reported Caucasian donors. The study aimed to test whether cataloging public T cell receptors could reveal signatures of past pathogen exposure. The T cell repertoires of 666 subjects were profiled by immunosequencing and related to cytomegalovirus serostatus. Besides the first cohort of around 700 subjects, a separate validation cohort made up of roughly 120 different subjects was used. To predict cytomegalovirus infection status, the study combined high-throughput TCR immunosequencing, statistical association of individual TCRs with disease status, and machine learning. In a later analysis, previously published TCR beta repertoires from about 670 donors were re-analyzed and high-resolution HLA genotyping was added so that TCR occurrence patterns could be studied. In the later analysis, no new phenotypic data were used to find candidate immune exposures; instead, reliance was placed on TCR beta sequences and their occurrence across donors. To decide whether each TCR beta V gene segment behaved as functional or pseudogenic, an earlier analysis of several hundred of the donors relied on high-throughput TCR beta sequencing. Donor age, sex, ethnicity and CMV serostatus were compiled together with the repertoire data. In a later genetic analysis, genome-wide SNP genotypes for about three fifths of the roughly 670 donors were used, and that subset was treated as a discovery cohort. Every discovery cohort repertoire had been produced on one sequencing platform. HLA typing included class I and class II loci at four-digit resolution. The number of donors typed differed by locus, with roughly 620-640 for A, B, C, DRB1 and DQB1, more than 500 for DQA1, 600 to 610 for DPA1, and 400 to 490 for DPB1. A handful of DR-DQ haplotypes were handled as single units for association and clustering because linkage in the cohort was strong. On average, around 240,000 unique TCR beta nucleotide sequences were sequenced per donor among a few hundred genotyped donors of the cohort, with about 17% of those sequences being non-productive.

The cohort consisted of 666 healthy bone marrow donors. At the time of sampling, all cohort members were nominally healthy, though unrecorded immune exposures were likely present. The donor tested CMV seronegative and was one of the 352 seronegative cohort members. Each donor provided a peripheral blood sample, and peripheral blood mononuclear cells were used for TCR beta sequencing. The Qiagen DNeasy Blood Extraction Kit was used to extract genomic DNA from the blood cell samples. The library came from the immunoSEQ multiplex PCR assay. For the multiplex PCR, a mixture combining 60 forward primers for TCR Vbeta segments and 13 reverse primers for TCR Jbeta segments was used. The CDR3 region of rearranged TCR beta genes was amplified from genomic DNA by a multiplex PCR assay. Amplified TCR beta libraries were sequenced as 87-base-pair reads on the Illumina HiSeq System. The study's processing was this. A later analysis counted tens of millions of unique TCR beta chains across the 666 repertoires, and around 9.9 million of these chains were shared by at least two donors. Raw reads were error-corrected and collapsed into unique sequences by a nearest-neighbor algorithm in which closely related sequences were merged to remove PCR and sequencing errors. V, D and J gene segments were assigned by aligning CDR3 sequences to IMGT reference sequences. For a sequence to be retained, a match of at least six nucleotides to both a V gene segment and a J gene segment was required. A rearrangement was called productive if the CDR3 had no stop codons and remained in frame with V and J, and every other rearrangement was called non-productive. Following IMGT convention, CDR3 was defined as the stretch from the second conserved V-encoded cysteine up to the conserved J-encoded phenylalanine. Sequences without an unambiguous match to a single V gene segment were excluded from the earlier analysis of almost 600 of the donors. An earlier analysis of around 600 of the donors classified V segments as functional when productive rearrangements were above 56.7% and as segregating when the standard deviation between donors was above 5%. A statistical classification framework was built to diagnose cytomegalovirus status from the catalog of TCR beta chain sequences. V and J gene assignment, in a later analysis, came from comparing TCR nucleotide sequences with IMGT/GENE-DB human TR gene sequences. Using the TCRdist pipeline, a later analysis assigned CDR3 sequences along with most-parsimonious VDJ recombination scenarios. In a later analysis, each TCR beta chain was defined by its CDR3 amino acid sequence together with its V-gene family, and reads without a unique V-gene family were excluded. As a way to deal with suspected cross-contamination and a sequencing artifact, a later analysis dropped more than 500 nucleotide sequences that were highly shared and had low generation probability. A later analysis calculated a clonal expansion index for each public chain from normalized within-repertoire ranks of inferred template counts. A later analysis computed generation probabilities with a VDJ recombination model fitted to out-of-frame rearrangements, and checked the results against IGoR. In a later analysis, TCR-TCR, TCR-HLA and TCR-CMV co-occurrence was scored with hypergeometric tests, and a repertoire-size bias correction was applied to TCR pairs. In a later analysis, false discovery rates were estimated by permuting HLA or CMV assignments 20 times. A later analysis grouped co-occurring TCRs with DBSCAN, adding TCRdist sequence similarity when clustering within HLA-allele-positive subsets. Repertoires with fewer than 30,000 or more than 120,000 public chains, plus five repertoires with anomalous nucleotide sharing, were excluded from co-occurrence clustering. TCRdb obtained this table from immuneACCESS and retained in-frame rearrangements with V and J assigned. These tables miss some clones; where compared with another copy, unresolved V genes account for less than half of the shortfall, and the remainder is unexplained. V and J calls and clone size are those listed in that table; D and trimming were worked out from the DNA. The sample table contains 110,000 to 150,000 clones; only one count was recorded for 77% of them. 3.9% of the sample belongs to the ten largest clones.

General study outcomes and caveats: When HLA alleles, especially DR and DQ, strongly co-occurred, attributing TCR associations to individual alleles was difficult. Because HLA typing was missing for some donors at each locus, association tests included only the typed subset. Compared with the approximately 710-donor mean, donors in an Asian-associated ancestry cluster had fewer N-insertions in productive TCRs, according to a later genetic analysis. According to a later analysis, most CMV-associated TCR beta chains appeared to be HLA-restricted, and the HLA associations seemed to be driven largely by CMV exposure. The 87-base-pair reads could not distinguish some IMGT-functional V segments, including TRBV6-2 and TRBV6-3, so those segments were excluded. A further reported finding was that TCR beta sequences accurately predicted the HLA-A and HLA-B alleles for most subjects in the first cohort. A later analysis found that TCR association rates varied across HLA loci, with DRB1 alleles showing the most associated TCRs and HLA-C alleles the fewest. Cytomegalovirus status was reported to be diagnosed by the classifier with high specificity and sensitivity in both the original and validation cohorts. The authors suggested that the approach could potentially be extended to other disease states and immunological phenotypes. A later analysis found that HLA-associated TCR beta chains were more clonally expanded and had lower generation probabilities than equally common non-associated chains. The sequencing pipeline was judged likely to have produced a cluster of highly shared sequence variants as a technical artifact. The earlier analysis of fewer than 750 of the donors excluded roughly 17 rarely observed V segments, including chromosome 9 orphons, because counts were too low. A later analysis associated around 16,000 TCR beta sequences with specific HLA alleles at a false discovery rate of 0.05. A later analysis reported that several top co-occurrence clusters appeared linked to parvovirus B19, influenza, CMV and Epstein-Barr virus. The study listed 164 TCR beta chains as associated with cytomegalovirus. Most TCR sequences were seen in very few donors, while some public TCRs were found in many individuals. Broadly in line with IMGT annotations, most TCR beta V segments showed up in productive rearrangements about 90% or about 30% of the time in an earlier analysis of several hundred of the donors. Roughly uniform sequencing depth across donors was assumed in presence/absence analyses, although this assumption may not hold. Linkage disequilibrium might explain the correlated functional status among segregating V segments, but an unknown experimental factor could not be ruled out. For the cohort, immune exposure information was limited to CMV serostatus. A few of the identified cytomegalovirus-associated TCR beta chains were confirmed in vitro to be specific for cytomegalovirus antigens. Only TCR beta chains were sequenced in this cohort, and the absence of alpha or paired-chain data limited detectable features. In a later genetic analysis, a missense DCLRE1C variant was associated with V-gene and J-gene trimming of TCR beta chains, and the association was replicated in an independent cohort.

As to this clone: What antigen it recognizes has not been identified. No base-level quality is on record; no much larger clone is a single base apart.

V is shortened by 3 bases, J by 2 bases, and the region joining them spans 11 bases. CDR1 MNHEY and CDR2 SMNVEV are derived from the germline V gene (reference sequence). The CDR3 runs 15 amino acids, cysteine and phenylalanine included. Only CDR3 DNA is held: 45 bases, read in frame from base 1. The origin of this receptor is a male donor in good health and CMV-seronegative. The sequencing input was PBMCs. The sequence is built from TRBV27 and TRBJ1-3; the D gene remains uncertain. The CDR3 amino acid sequence is: CASSLRGLTGNTIYF. Read as DNA, the sequence is TGTGCCAGCAGTTTGCGCGGGTTGACTGGAAACACCATATATTTT.